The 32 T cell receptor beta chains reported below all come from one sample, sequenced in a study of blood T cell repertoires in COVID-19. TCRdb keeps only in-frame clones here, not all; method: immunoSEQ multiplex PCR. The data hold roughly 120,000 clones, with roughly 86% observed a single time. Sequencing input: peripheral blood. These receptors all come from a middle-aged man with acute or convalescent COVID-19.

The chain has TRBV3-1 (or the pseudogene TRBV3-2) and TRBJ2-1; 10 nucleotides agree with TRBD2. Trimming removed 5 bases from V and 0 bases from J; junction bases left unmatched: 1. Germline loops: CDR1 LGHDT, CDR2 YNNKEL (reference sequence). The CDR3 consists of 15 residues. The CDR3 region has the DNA TGTGCCAGCAGCTTAGCGGGGGGCTCCTACAATGAGCAGTTCTTC. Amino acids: CASSLAGGSYNEQFF.

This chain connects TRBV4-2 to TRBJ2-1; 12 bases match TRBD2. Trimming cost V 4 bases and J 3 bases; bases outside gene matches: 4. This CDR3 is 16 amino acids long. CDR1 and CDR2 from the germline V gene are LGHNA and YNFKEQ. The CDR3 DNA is TGTGCCAGCAGCCGAGCTAGCGGGGGGGGCTACAATGAGCAGTTCTTC. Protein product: CASSRASGGGYNEQFF.

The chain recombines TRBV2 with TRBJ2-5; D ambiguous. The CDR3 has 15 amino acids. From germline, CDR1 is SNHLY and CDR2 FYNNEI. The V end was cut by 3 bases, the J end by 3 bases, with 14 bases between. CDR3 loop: CASSESTATKETQYF. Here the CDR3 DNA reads TGTGCCAGCAGTGAGTCAACAGCTACCAAAGAGACCCAGTACTTC.

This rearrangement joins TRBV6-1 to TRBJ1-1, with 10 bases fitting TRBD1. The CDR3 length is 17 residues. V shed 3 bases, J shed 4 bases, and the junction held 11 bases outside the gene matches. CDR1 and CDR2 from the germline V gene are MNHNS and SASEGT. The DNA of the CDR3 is TGTGCCAGCAGTGAGACCGGGACAGGGGTTGTTTTCACTGAAGCTTTCTTT. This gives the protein CASSETGTGVVFTEAFF.

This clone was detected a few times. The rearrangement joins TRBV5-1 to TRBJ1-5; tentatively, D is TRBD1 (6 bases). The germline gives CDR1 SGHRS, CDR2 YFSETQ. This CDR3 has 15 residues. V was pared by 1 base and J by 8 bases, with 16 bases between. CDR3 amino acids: CASSLNPGVEEPQHF. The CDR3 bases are TGCGCCAGCAGCTTGAACCCAGGGGTCGAGGAGCCCCAGCATTTT.

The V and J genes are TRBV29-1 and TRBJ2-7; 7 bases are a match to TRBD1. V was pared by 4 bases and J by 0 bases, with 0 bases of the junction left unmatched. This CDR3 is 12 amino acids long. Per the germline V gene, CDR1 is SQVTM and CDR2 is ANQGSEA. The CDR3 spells CSVGDSSYEQYF. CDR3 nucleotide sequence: TGCAGCGTTGGGGACAGCTCCTACGAGCAGTACTTC.

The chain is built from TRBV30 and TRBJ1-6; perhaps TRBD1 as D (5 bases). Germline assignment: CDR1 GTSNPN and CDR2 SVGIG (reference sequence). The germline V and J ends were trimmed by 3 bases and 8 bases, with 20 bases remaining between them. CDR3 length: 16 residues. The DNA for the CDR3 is TGTGCCTGGAGCCCCCTGGGGGGATTTGAGGATTCACCCCTCCACTTT. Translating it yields CAWSPLGGFEDSPLHF.

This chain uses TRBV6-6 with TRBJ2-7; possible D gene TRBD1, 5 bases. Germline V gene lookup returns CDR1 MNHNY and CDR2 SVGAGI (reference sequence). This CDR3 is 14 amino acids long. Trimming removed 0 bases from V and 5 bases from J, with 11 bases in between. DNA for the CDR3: TGTGCCAGCAGTTACTCCTCAGGGAACCACGAGCAGTACTTC. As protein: CASSYSSGNHEQYF.

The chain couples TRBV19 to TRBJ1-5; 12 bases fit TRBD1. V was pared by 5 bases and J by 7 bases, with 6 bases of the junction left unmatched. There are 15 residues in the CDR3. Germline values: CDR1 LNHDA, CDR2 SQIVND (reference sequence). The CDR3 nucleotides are TGTGCCAGTAGTGCCGGGACAGGGGGCTGGCAGCCCCAGCATTTT. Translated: CASSAGTGGWQPQHF. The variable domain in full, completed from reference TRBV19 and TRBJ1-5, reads DGGITQSPKYLFRKEGQNVTLSCEQNLNHDAMYWYRQDPGQGLRLIYYSQIVNDFQKGDIAEGYSVSREKKESFPLTVTSAQKNPTAFYLCASSAGTGGWQPQHFGDGTRLSIL.

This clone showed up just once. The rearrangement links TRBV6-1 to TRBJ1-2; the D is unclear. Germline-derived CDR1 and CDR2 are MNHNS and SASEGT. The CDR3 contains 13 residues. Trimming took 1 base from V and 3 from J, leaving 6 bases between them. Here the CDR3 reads CASSEVRHYGYTF. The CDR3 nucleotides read TGTGCCAGCAGTGAAGTCAGGCACTATGGCTACACCTTC.

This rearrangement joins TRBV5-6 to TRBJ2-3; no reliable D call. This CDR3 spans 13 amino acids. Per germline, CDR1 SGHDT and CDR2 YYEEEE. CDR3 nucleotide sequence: TGTGCATGCAGTCTCCTGGGCACAGATACGCAGTATTTT. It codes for CACSLLGTDTQYF.

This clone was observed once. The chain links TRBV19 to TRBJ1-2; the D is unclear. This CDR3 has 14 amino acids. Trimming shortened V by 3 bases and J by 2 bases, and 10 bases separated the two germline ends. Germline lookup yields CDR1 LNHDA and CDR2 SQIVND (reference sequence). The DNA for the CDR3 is TGTGCCAGTAGTATCCCCAGGTGGAACTATGGCTACACCTTC. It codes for CASSIPRWNYGYTF.

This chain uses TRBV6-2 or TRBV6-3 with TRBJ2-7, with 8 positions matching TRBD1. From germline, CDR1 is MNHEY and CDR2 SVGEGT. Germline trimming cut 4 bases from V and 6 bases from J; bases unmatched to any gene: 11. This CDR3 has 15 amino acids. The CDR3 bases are TGTGCCAGCAGTTCGGATACGACAGGGGTTAGCGAGCAGTACTTC. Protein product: CASSSDTTGVSEQYF.

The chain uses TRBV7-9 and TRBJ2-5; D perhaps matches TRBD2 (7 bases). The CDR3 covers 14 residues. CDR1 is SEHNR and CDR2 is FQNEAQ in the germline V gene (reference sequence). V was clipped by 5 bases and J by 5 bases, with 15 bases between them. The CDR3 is CASSRGGGHETQYF. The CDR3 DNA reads TGTGCCAGCAGCCGGGGCGGGGGACACGAGACCCAGTACTTC.

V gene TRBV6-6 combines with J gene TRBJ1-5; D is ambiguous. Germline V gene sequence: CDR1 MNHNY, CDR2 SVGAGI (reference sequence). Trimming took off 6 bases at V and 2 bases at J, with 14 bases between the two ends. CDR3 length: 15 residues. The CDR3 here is CASRDPGIGNQPQHF. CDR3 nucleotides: TGTGCCAGCAGAGATCCGGGAATTGGCAATCAGCCCCAGCATTTT.

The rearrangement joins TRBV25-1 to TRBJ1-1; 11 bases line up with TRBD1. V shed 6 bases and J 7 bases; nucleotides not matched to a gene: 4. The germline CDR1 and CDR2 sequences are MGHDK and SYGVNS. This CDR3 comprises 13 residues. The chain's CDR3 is CASSTGTGGEAFF. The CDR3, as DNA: TGTGCCAGCAGCACCGGGACAGGGGGTGAAGCTTTCTTT.

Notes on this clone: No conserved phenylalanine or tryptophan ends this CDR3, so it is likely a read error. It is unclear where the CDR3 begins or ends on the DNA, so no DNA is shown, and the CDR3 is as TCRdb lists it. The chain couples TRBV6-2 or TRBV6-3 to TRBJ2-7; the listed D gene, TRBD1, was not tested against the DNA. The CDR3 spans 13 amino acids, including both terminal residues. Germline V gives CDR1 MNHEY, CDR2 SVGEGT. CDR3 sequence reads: CASSYNAGTGVVI.

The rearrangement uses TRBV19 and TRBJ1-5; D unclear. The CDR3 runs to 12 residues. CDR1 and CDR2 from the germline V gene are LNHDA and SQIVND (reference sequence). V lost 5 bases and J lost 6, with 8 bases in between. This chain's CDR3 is CASSPDFQPQHF. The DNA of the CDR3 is TGTGCCAGTAGTCCGGACTTTCAGCCCCAGCATTTT.

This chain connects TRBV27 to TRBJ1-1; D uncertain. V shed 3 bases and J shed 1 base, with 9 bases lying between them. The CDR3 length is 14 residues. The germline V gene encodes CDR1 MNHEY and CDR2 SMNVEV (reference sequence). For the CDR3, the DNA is TGTGCCAGCAGTTTTAGGGAGAGGAACACTGAAGCTTTCTTT. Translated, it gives CASSFRERNTEAFF.

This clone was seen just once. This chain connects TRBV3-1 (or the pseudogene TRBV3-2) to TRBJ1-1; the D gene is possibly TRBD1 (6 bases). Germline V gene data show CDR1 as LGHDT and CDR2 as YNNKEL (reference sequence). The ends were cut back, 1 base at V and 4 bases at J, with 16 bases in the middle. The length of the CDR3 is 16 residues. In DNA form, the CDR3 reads TGTGCCAGCAGCCAAGTCAGACTCCAGGGGTCCACTGAAGCTTTCTTT. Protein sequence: CASSQVRLQGSTEAFF.

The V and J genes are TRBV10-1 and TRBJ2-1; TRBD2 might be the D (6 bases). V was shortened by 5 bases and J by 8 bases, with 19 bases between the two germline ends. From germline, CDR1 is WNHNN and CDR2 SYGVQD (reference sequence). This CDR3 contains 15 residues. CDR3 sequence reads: CASSHSRGAYDEQFF. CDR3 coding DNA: TGCGCCAGCAGTCACTCGCGGGGAGCGTACGATGAGCAGTTCTTC.

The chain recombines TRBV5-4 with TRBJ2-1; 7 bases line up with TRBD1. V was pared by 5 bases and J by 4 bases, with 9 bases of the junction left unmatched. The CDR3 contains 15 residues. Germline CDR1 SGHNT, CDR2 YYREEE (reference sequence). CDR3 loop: CASRNRQGGYNEQFF. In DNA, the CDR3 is TGTGCCAGCAGAAATCGACAGGGCGGGTACAATGAGCAGTTCTTC.

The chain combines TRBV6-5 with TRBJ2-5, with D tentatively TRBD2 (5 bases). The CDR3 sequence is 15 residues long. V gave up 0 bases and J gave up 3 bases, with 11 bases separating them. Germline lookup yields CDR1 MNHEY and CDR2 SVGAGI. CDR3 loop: CASSYSGRREETQYF. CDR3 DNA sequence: TGTGCCAGCAGTTACTCGGGCAGGCGGGAAGAGACCCAGTACTTC.

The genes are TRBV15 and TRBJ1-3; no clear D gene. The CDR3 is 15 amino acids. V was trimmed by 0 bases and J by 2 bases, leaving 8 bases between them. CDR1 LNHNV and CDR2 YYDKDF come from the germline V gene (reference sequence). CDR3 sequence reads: CATSRDNSPGNTIYF. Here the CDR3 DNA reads TGTGCCACCAGCAGAGATAACAGCCCTGGAAACACCATATATTTT.

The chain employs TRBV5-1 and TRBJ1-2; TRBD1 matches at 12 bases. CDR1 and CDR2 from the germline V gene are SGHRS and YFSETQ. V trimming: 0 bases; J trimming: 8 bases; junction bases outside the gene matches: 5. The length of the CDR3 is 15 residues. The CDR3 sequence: CASSLGGTGGEGYTF. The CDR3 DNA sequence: TGCGCCAGCAGCTTGGGTGGGACAGGGGGCGAAGGCTACACCTTC.

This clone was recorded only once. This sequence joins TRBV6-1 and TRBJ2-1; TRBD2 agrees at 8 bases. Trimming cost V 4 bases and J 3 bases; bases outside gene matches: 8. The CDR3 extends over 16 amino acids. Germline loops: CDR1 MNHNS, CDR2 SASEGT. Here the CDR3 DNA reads TGTGCCAGCAGTGCTTCGGGAGGGCCTGTCTACAATGAGCAGTTCTTC. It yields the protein CASSASGGPVYNEQFF.

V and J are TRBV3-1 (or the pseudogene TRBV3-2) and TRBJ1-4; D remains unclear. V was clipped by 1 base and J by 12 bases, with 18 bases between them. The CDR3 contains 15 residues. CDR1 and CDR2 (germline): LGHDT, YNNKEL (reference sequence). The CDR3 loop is CASSQGRSHRAELFF. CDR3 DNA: TGTGCCAGCAGCCAAGGGAGATCTCACCGTGCGGAACTGTTTTTT.

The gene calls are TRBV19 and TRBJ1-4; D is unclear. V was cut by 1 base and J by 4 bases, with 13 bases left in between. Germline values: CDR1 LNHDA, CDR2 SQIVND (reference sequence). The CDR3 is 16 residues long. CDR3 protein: CASSIGGSTRNEKLFF. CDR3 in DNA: TGTGCCAGTAGTATAGGCGGATCGACCCGTAATGAAAAACTGTTTTTT.

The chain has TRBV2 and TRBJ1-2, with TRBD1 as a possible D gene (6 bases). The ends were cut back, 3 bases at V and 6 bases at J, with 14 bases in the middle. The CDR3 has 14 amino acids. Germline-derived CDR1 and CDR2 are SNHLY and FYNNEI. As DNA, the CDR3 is TGTGCCAGCAGTGAGGTCTGGGGGCGGGATGGCTACACCTTC. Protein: CASSEVWGRDGYTF.

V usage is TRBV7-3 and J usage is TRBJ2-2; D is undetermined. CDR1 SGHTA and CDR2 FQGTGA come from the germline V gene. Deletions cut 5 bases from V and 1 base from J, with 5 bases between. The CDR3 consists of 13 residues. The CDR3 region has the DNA TGTGCCAGCAGCAATCAGAACACCGGGGAGCTGTTTTTT. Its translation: CASSNQNTGELFF. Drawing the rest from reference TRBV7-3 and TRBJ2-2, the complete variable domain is GAGVSQTPSNKVTEKGKYVELRCDPISGHTALYWYRQSLGQGPEFLIYFQGTGAADDSGLPNDRFFAVRPEGSVSTLKIQRTERGDSAVYLCASSNQNTGELFFGEGSRLTVL.

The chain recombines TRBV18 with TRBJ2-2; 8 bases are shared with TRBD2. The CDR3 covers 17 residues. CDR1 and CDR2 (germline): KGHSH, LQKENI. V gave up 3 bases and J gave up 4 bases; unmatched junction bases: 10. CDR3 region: CASSPSFTGGPTGELFF. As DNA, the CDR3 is TGTGCCAGCTCACCCTCCTTTACGGGGGGGCCCACCGGGGAGCTGTTTTTT.

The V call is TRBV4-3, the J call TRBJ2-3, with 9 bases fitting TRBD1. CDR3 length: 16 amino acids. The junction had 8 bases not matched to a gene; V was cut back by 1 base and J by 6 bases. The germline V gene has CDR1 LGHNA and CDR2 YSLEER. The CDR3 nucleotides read TGCGCCAGCAGCCAAGGGGACAGGGCCGGTTGGGATACGCAGTATTTT. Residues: CASSQGDRAGWDTQYF.